This record covers a single T cell receptor (beta chain). Trimming cost V 0 bases and J 8 bases, with 2 bases left between them. CDR1 is SEHNR and CDR2 is FQNEAQ in the germline V gene (reference sequence). This CDR3 is 11 amino acids long. The data originate from a study of early T cells in non-severe SARS-CoV-2 infection. TCRdb reanalysed the 5' RACE reads using MiXCR and keeps one entry per CDR3 protein. The profile shows 95,000 to 150,000 distinct CDR3 sequences, under 15% of them singletons. The sequence was collected from an adult who was a healthcare worker with PCR-confirmed SARS-CoV-2 infection or an uninfected control (not recorded which). The chain combines TRBV7-9 with TRBJ2-1; unclear D gene. Specimen: whole blood. This CDR3 is CASSLAYEQFF. The CDR3 nucleotides are TGTGCCAGCAGCTTAGCCTATGAGCAGTTCTTC.